The 20 T cell receptor beta chains in this list originate from one sample, sequenced in a study of blood T cell repertoires in COVID-19. Data came from immunoSEQ multiplex PCR; TCRdb stores just in-frame clones and leaves some out. The sample carries hundreds of thousands of clones, around 80% recorded once. Source material: peripheral blood. The receptors originated from a woman of 80 years or more with active or convalescent COVID-19.

This rearrangement joins TRBV6-4 to TRBJ2-2; weak D call: TRBD1 (6 bases). The germline CDR1 and CDR2 sequences are MRHNA and SNTAGT. The CDR3 has 14 residues. V was pared by 6 bases and J by 1 base, with 9 bases between. CDR3 amino acids: CASSPGQNTGELFF. The CDR3 DNA is TGTGCCAGCAGCCCGGGACAGAACACCGGGGAGCTGTTTTTT.

V is TRBV5-6 and J is TRBJ2-5; D might be TRBD2 (6 bases). V dropped 3 bases and J dropped 0 bases, with 15 bases sitting between them. This CDR3 has 16 amino acids. Germline V gives CDR1 SGHDT, CDR2 YYEEEE. The CDR3 loop is CASSSRWREDQETQYF. The DNA for the CDR3 is TGTGCCAGCAGCTCCCGGTGGAGGGAGGACCAAGAGACCCAGTACTTC.

V is TRBV15 and J is TRBJ1-5; 7 positions agree with TRBD1. The CDR3 loop spans 13 amino acids. V shed 10 bases and J 5 bases; nucleotides not matched to a gene: 8. Looked up from germline, CDR1 is LNHNV and CDR2 is YYDKDF (reference sequence). CDR3 DNA sequence: TGTGCCAGTGGGACAGCGAATTATCAGCCCCAGCATTTT. Protein sequence: CASGTANYQPQHF.

This sequence joins TRBV7-2 and TRBJ1-1; tentative D call: TRBD1 (5 bases). The CDR3 extends over 14 amino acids. Germline lookup yields CDR1 SGHTA and CDR2 FQGNSA. Trimming took 3 bases from V and 3 from J, leaving 11 bases between them. The CDR3 region is CASSLGPRDTEAFF. The CDR3 DNA reads as TGTGCCAGCAGCTTGGGGCCTCGGGACACTGAAGCTTTCTTT.

This rearrangement joins TRBV21-1 to TRBJ2-2; the table's D call, TRBD1, was not checked against the DNA. TRBV21-1 represents a pseudogene. The CDR3 runs 15 residues. The CDR3 here is CASSKRQGNTGELFF. The CDR3 coding sequence is TGTGCCAGCAGCAAGAGGCAGGGTAACACCGGGGAGCTGTTTTTT.

This chain joins TRBV7-2 and TRBJ1-1; D might be TRBD1 (5 bases). CDR1 is SGHTA and CDR2 is FQGNSA in the germline V gene. This CDR3 is built from 14 residues. Trimming pared 8 bases from V and 5 bases from J, leaving 18 bases between. Written as DNA, the CDR3 is TGTGCCAGCCTCAAGGACCGGGGGGGAACTGAAGCTTTCTTT. It encodes CASLKDRGGTEAFF.

J is TRBJ2-3 and V is TRBV2, with D perhaps TRBD1 (5 bases). The CDR3 length is 13 residues. V lost 10 bases to trimming and J lost 2 bases, with 13 bases between them. Germline V gene lookup returns CDR1 SNHLY and CDR2 FYNNEI. In nucleotides, the CDR3 is TGTGCCACCAGGCAGGACACCACAGATACGCAGTATTTT. Its protein is CATRQDTTDTQYF.

This clone came up once. This chain uses TRBV19 with TRBJ1-5; 12 positions match TRBD1. The CDR3 has 16 amino acids. The V segment lost 7 bases and the J segment 7 bases; nucleotides outside the gene matches: 11. Germline V gene data show CDR1 as LNHDA and CDR2 as SQIVND (reference sequence). The DNA for the CDR3 is TGTGCCAGTAACCTCCGGGACAGGGGGCGAGGACAGCCCCAGCATTTT. Translation gives CASNLRDRGRGQPQHF.

The V and J genes are TRBV18 and TRBJ2-7; TRBD1 matches 8 bases. The length of the CDR3 is 15 residues. Trimming took 3 bases from V and 5 from J; bases not matched to a gene: 9. Germline V CDR1 and CDR2: KGHSH, LQKENI. CDR3 amino acids: CASSPVAGGSDEQYF. CDR3 DNA: TGTGCCAGCTCACCGGTCGCAGGGGGCAGCGACGAGCAGTACTTC.

This rearrangement joins TRBV19 to TRBJ2-1, with a tentative D call TRBD1 (5 bases). The CDR3 is 14 residues long. The germline V gene encodes CDR1 LNHDA and CDR2 SQIVND (reference sequence). Trimming took off 4 bases at V and 10 bases at J, with 17 bases between the two ends. The CDR3 sequence is CASSTALVRGEQFF. The CDR3 nucleotides read TGTGCCAGTAGTACAGCTTTGGTAAGGGGCGAGCAGTTCTTC.

CDR3 nucleotide sequence: TGTGCCAGCAGTCGGGTGGGGGAGGACTATGGCTACACCTTC. This gives the protein CASSRVGEDYGYTF. The rearrangement joins TRBV6-5 to TRBJ1-2, with a possible D match to TRBD1 (5 bases). Looked up from germline, CDR1 is MNHEY and CDR2 is SVGAGI. V was cut by 5 bases and J by 3 bases, with 13 bases left in between. This CDR3 region has 14 residues.

The V and J genes are TRBV9 and TRBJ2-3; 11 bases are shared with TRBD2. Looked up from germline, CDR1 is SGDLS and CDR2 is YYNGEE. The CDR3 sequence is 16 residues long. The V segment lost 4 bases and the J segment 4 bases; nucleotides outside the gene matches: 8. The CDR3, as DNA: TGTGCCAGCAGCACACCCTCTAGCGGGGGGTCAGATACGCAGTATTTT. As protein: CASSTPSSGGSDTQYF.

The chain uses TRBV7-3 and TRBJ1-1; no clear D gene. The V end was cut by 4 bases, the J end by 0 bases, with 15 bases between. The CDR3 is 16 amino acids. The germline V gene has CDR1 SGHTA and CDR2 FQGTGA. CDR3 region: CASSSWTGAVNTEAFF. The CDR3, as DNA: TGTGCCAGCAGCTCGTGGACTGGAGCCGTGAACACTGAAGCTTTCTTT.

CDR3: CASSDSAHQPQHF. The CDR3 DNA follows: TGTGCCAGCAGCGACAGTGCCCATCAGCCCCAGCATTTT. The chain recombines TRBV6-2 or TRBV6-3 with TRBJ1-5, with D perhaps matching TRBD1 (5 bases). Looked up from germline, CDR1 is MNHEY and CDR2 is SVGEGT. This CDR3 is built from 13 residues. V gave up 6 bases and J gave up 5 bases, with 11 bases separating them.

The chain combines TRBV5-1 with TRBJ2-1; a weak D match, TRBD2 (6 bases). CDR1 is SGHRS and CDR2 is YFSETQ in the germline V gene. The V and J ends lost 5 bases and 3 bases respectively, with 9 bases between them. The CDR3 consists of 13 residues. In DNA, the CDR3 is TGCGCCAGCAGATCGACTAGCTACAATGAGCAGTTCTTC. Its translation is CASRSTSYNEQFF.

This chain links TRBV19 with TRBJ2-1, with 12 bases fitting TRBD2. This CDR3 spans 16 amino acids. The germline V gene encodes CDR1 LNHDA and CDR2 SQIVND (reference sequence). J lost 10 bases, V lost 7 bases, and 14 bases had no gene match. The DNA of the CDR3 is TGTGCCAGTACCCAATCTCTAGCGGGAGGGCCAAGGGAGCAGTTCTTC. Its protein product is CASTQSLAGGPREQFF.

The V gene is TRBV4-2, the J gene TRBJ2-3; 14 bases line up with TRBD2. V dropped 2 bases and J dropped 2; count of bases not matched to a gene: 3. CDR1 is LGHNA and CDR2 is YNFKEQ in the germline V gene. The CDR3 sequence is 17 residues long. The CDR3 region has the DNA TGTGCCAGCAGCCAAAGACTAGCGGGGGGGAACACAGATACGCAGTATTTT. Translation: CASSQRLAGGNTDTQYF.

This chain links TRBV19 with TRBJ1-2, with D tentatively TRBD1 (6 bases). CDR3 length: 13 amino acids. The ends were cut back, 3 bases at V and 8 bases at J, with 13 bases in the middle. Germline CDR1 is LNHDA and CDR2 is SQIVND (reference sequence). CDR3 nucleotides: TGTGCCAGTAGTATTGGACAGCCAGGAGGCTACACCTTC. It translates to CASSIGQPGGYTF.

This clone has just a few counts. CDR3 in amino acids: CASSQDSRTGYDGMGNTIYF. The CDR3 bases are TGTGCCAGCAGCCAAGATTCCCGGACAGGGTATGACGGAATGGGAAACACCATATATTTT. The V call is TRBV3-1 (or the pseudogene TRBV3-2), the J call TRBJ1-3; 8 bases are a match to TRBD1. CDR3 length equals 20 residues. Germline values: CDR1 LGHDT, CDR2 YNNKEL (reference sequence). V shed 0 bases and J 4 bases; nucleotides not matched to a gene: 17.

V and J are TRBV6-5 and TRBJ1-1; a possible D gene is TRBD1 (5 bases). Germline lookup yields CDR1 MNHEY and CDR2 SVGAGI. This CDR3 is built from 12 residues. Trimming shortened V by 6 bases and J by 2 bases, and 7 bases separated the two germline ends. CDR3 residues: CASRGRNTEAFF. Written as DNA, the CDR3 is TGTGCCAGCAGGGGGCGAAACACTGAAGCTTTCTTT.